These T cell receptor beta chains were read from a single sample in a study of technical replicates of blood from several donors. Sequencing used immunoSEQ multiplex PCR; TCRdb keeps in-frame clones, though not all of them. The sample consists of 53,000 or so clones, roughly 93% of them appearing once. Sequenced: PBMCs. Receptors originate from a human donor in good health. Some clones in this sample may be carry-over from other donors' samples. Both conserved end residues are part of each CDR3. D genes are given only for firm matches. Only some rows state a clone size, as once, few, many or a class for expanded clones.

V gene	D gene	clone size	J gene	CDR3 protein	CDR3 DNA
TRBV19	-	-	TRBJ1-1	CASSIGVTEAFF	TGTGCCAGTAGTATCGGGGTCACTGAAGCTTTCTTT
TRBV18	TRBD1	once	TRBJ1-2	CASSPSSRTGGDYTF	TGTGCCAGCTCACCATCTAGCAGGACAGGGGGCGACTACACCTTC
TRBV2	TRBD2	-	TRBJ2-3	CASSRSGGLAGESLRRNTQYF	TGTGCCAGCAGTCGATCGGGGGGACTAGCGGGAGAGTCCTTAAGAAGGAATACGCAGTATTTT
TRBV2	-	-	TRBJ1-2	CASSARRANYGYTF	TGTGCCAGCAGTGCCCGGAGAGCTAACTATGGCTACACCTTC
TRBV15	TRBD2	-	TRBJ2-3	CATSRASGGTDTQYF	TGTGCCACCAGCAGAGCTAGCGGGGGTACAGATACGCAGTATTTT
TRBV5-6	-	-	TRBJ1-4	CASSLDQGPEKLFF	TGTGCCAGCAGCTTGGATCAGGGCCCTGAAAAACTGTTTTTT
TRBV10-3	-	-	TRBJ2-1	CAISESDAGTYNEQFF	TGTGCCATCAGTGAGTCCGACGCGGGGACCTACAATGAGCAGTTCTTC
TRBV6-6	-	-	TRBJ1-1	CASSYGGLETEAFF	TGTGCCAGCAGTTACGGGGGGTTGGAGACTGAAGCTTTCTTT
TRBV18	TRBD1	-	TRBJ2-3	CASSPLGQGADTQYF	TGTGCCAGCTCACCACTGGGACAGGGAGCAGATACGCAGTATTTT
TRBV12-5	-	-	TRBJ2-4	CASGTPTGTGKTKNIQYF	TGTGCTAGTGGTACCCCGACTGGAACGGGAAAGACCAAAAACATTCAGTACTTC
TRBV15	TRBD2	-	TRBJ2-7	CATSRVQTGGGEQYF	TGTGCCACCAGCAGAGTACAGACGGGAGGAGGTGAGCAGTACTTC
TRBV4-3	-	-	TRBJ2-1	CASSQVGRNEQFF	TGCGCCAGCAGCCAAGTCGGGAGAAATGAGCAGTTCTTC
TRBV9	-	-	TRBJ2-7	CASSVEAGDTYEQYF	TGTGCCAGCAGCGTAGAGGCGGGGGACACCTACGAGCAGTACTTC
TRBV19	-	once	TRBJ1-4	CASSMRDGGNEKLFF	TGTGCCAGTAGTATGAGAGACGGGGGAAATGAAAAACTGTTTTTT
TRBV6-5	TRBD1	-	TRBJ2-2	CASSYRGRFAGELFF	TGTGCCAGCAGCTACAGGGGGCGCTTCGCCGGGGAGCTGTTTTTT
TRBV14	TRBD1	-	TRBJ1-2	CASSKDRGENGYTF	TGTGCCAGCAGCAAGGACAGGGGAGAGAATGGCTACACCTTC
TRBV18	TRBD1	-	TRBJ1-2	CASSPYGQGANYGYTF	TGTGCCAGCTCACCCTACGGACAGGGGGCTAACTATGGCTACACCTTC
TRBV4-2	TRBD1	once	TRBJ1-2	CASSTDGQVFYGYTF	TGTGCCAGCAGCACCGACGGACAGGTCTTCTATGGCTACACCTTC
TRBV11-2	TRBD1	-	TRBJ1-2	CASSLARTGVYGYTF	TGTGCCAGCAGCTTAGCCCGGACAGGGGTCTATGGCTACACCTTC
TRBV7-2	TRBD1	-	TRBJ2-3	CASSRDRGDTQYF	TGTGCCAGCAGCCGAGACAGGGGAGATACGCAGTATTTT
TRBV11-2	-	-	TRBJ2-2	CASSQHAAGTGELFF	TGTGCCAGCAGCCAGCACGCGGCGGGCACCGGGGAGCTGTTTTTT
TRBV5-1	TRBD1	-	TRBJ1-1	CASSSGTGGTEAFF	TGCGCCAGCAGTTCCGGGACAGGGGGAACTGAAGCTTTCTTT
TRBV2	-	-	TRBJ1-5	CASSWEGRSNQPQHF	TGTGCCAGCAGTTGGGAGGGGAGGAGCAATCAGCCCCAGCATTTT
TRBV5-1	-	-	TRBJ1-6	CASSDRQSSYNSPLHF	TGCGCCAGCAGCGACAGACAGAGCTCCTATAATTCACCCCTCCACTTT
TRBV27	-	once	TRBJ2-6	CASSLIAGSGGANVLTF	TGTGCCAGCAGTTTAATCGCAGGGTCGGGCGGGGCCAACGTCCTGACTTTC
TRBV9	TRBD2	-	TRBJ2-7	CASSDPGASGHSYEQYF	TGTGCCAGCAGCGACCCCGGGGCTAGCGGACACTCCTACGAGCAGTACTTC
TRBV29-1	TRBD2	-	TRBJ2-1	CSVEGGTSGGAYEQFF	TGCAGCGTTGAAGGGGGGACTAGCGGGGGGGCCTATGAGCAGTTCTTC
TRBV2	-	once	TRBJ2-5	CASRRSPETQYF	TGTGCCAGCAGGAGGAGTCCGGAGACCCAGTACTTC
TRBV7-2	TRBD1	-	TRBJ1-5	CASSQITGVPQHF	TGTGCCAGCAGCCAAATAACAGGGGTACCCCAGCATTTT
TRBV7-3	-	-	TRBJ1-1	CASSLSPGVNTEAFF	TGTGCCAGCAGCTTAAGTCCGGGGGTGAACACTGAAGCTTTCTTT
TRBV4-1	-	-	TRBJ2-7	CASSLRQTTYEQYF	TGCGCCAGCAGCCTTCGACAGACAACCTACGAGCAGTACTTC
TRBV7-9	TRBD2	-	TRBJ2-1	CAQSGLRERVGGDEQFF	TGTGCTCAAAGTGGGTTGCGGGAGAGGGTCGGTGGAGATGAGCAGTTCTTC
TRBV19	-	-	TRBJ1-5	CATREVWGNQPQHF	TGTGCCACCAGGGAGGTATGGGGCAATCAGCCCCAGCATTTT
TRBV13	-	-	TRBJ1-2	CASTSRTEGGYTF	TGTGCCAGCACCTCCAGGACAGAAGGAGGCTACACCTTC
TRBV20-1	-	-	TRBJ2-7	CSARVGHEQYF	TGCAGTGCTAGAGTGGGGCATGAGCAGTACTTC
TRBV5-1	-	-	TRBJ2-5	CASSLAVGPLQETQYF	TGCGCCAGCAGCTTGGCCGTGGGGCCCCTCCAGGAGACCCAGTACTTC
TRBV5-4	-	-	TRBJ2-1	CASSPQGSYNEQFF	TGTGCCAGCAGCCCACAGGGTTCCTACAATGAGCAGTTCTTC
TRBV21-1	-	-	TRBJ2-7	CASSKKSPSGLERVVGEQYF	TGTGCCAGCAGCAAAAAATCGCCTAGCGGCTTAGAAAGAGTTGTAGGCGAGCAGTACTTC
TRBV27	TRBD2	-	TRBJ2-7	CASSLGGLAGTLEQYF	TGTGCCAGCAGTTTAGGGGGACTAGCGGGGACCCTAGAGCAGTACTTC
TRBV6-5	TRBD1	once	TRBJ2-5	CASSYLQGAQETQYF	TGTGCCAGCAGTTATTTACAGGGGGCACAAGAGACCCAGTACTTC
TRBV6-6	-	-	TRBJ1-5	CASSYPQGGNQPQHF	TGTGCCAGCAGTTACCCACAGGGTGGTAATCAGCCCCAGCATTTT
TRBV4-1	TRBD1	-	TRBJ1-1	CASRPGGQGVTEAFF	TGCGCCAGCCGGCCAGGGGGACAGGGTGTCACTGAAGCTTTCTTT
TRBV6-1	TRBD1	-	TRBJ2-4	CASGDRDIQYF	TGTGCCAGCGGGGACAGGGACATTCAGTACTTC
TRBV4-1	TRBD2	-	TRBJ2-3	CASSQAQGASGFTDTQYF	TGCGCCAGCAGCCAAGCACAGGGCGCTAGCGGGTTCACAGATACGCAGTATTTT
TRBV11-3	TRBD1	-	TRBJ2-7	CASSLGDRDSDEQYF	TGTGCCAGCAGCTTAGGAGACAGGGACAGCGACGAGCAGTACTTC
TRBV11-2	TRBD2	-	TRBJ2-7	CASSPRLAGAYEQYF	TGTGCCAGCAGCCCTCGACTAGCGGGAGCCTACGAGCAGTACTTC
TRBV5-1	TRBD2	-	TRBJ2-3	CASSLGPRGSSSDTQYF	TGCGCCAGCAGCTTGGGCCCACGCGGGAGCTCATCAGATACGCAGTATTTT
TRBV21-1	-	-	TRBJ2-7	CASSKVISGSSEQYF	TGTGCCAGCAGCAAAGTTATCTCCGGGTCCTCCGAGCAGTACTTC
TRBV4-3	TRBD2	-	TRBJ2-7	CASSQNSGGPYEQYF	TGCGCCAGCAGCCAAAATAGCGGGGGGCCCTACGAGCAGTACTTC
TRBV21-1	-	once	TRBJ1-1	CASSTRQGGSNTEAFF	TGTGCCAGCAGCACCAGACAGGGGGGATCGAACACTGAAGCTTTCTTT
TRBV19	-	-	TRBJ2-3	CASSTPTDTQYF	TGTGCCAGTAGTACTCCCACAGATACGCAGTATTTT
TRBV18	-	-	TRBJ1-2	CASSPQEGDYGYTF	TGTGCCAGCTCACCCCAGGAGGGCGATTATGGCTACACCTTC
TRBV9	TRBD2	-	TRBJ2-1	CASSVGGSFRQFF	TGTGCCAGCAGCGTGGGGGGGAGCTTTCGGCAGTTCTTC
TRBV12-2	-	-	TRBJ1-5	CASRFPVGWERSNQPQHF	TGTGCAAGTCGCTTCCCGGTAGGGTGGGAGAGGAGCAATCAGCCCCAGCATTTT
TRBV7-2	-	-	TRBJ2-5	CASSLERDSLETQYF	TGTGCCAGCAGCTTAGAACGGGACTCTCTAGAGACCCAGTACTTC
TRBV30	TRBD2	-	TRBJ2-3	CAWSVPSGSTDTQYF	TGTGCCTGGAGTGTTCCTAGCGGGAGTACAGATACGCAGTATTTT
TRBV6-1	TRBD1	-	TRBJ2-7	CASSEAGTVFYEQYF	TGTGCCAGCAGTGAAGCAGGGACAGTTTTTTACGAGCAGTACTTC
TRBV5-1	TRBD2	-	TRBJ2-5	CASSFGTGGSIRETQYF	TGCGCCAGCAGCTTCGGGACGGGAGGGTCCATCCGAGAGACCCAGTACTTC